This T cell receptor beta chain was sequenced during a study of T cell changes during pregnancy in multiple sclerosis. With 0 bases clipped from V and 7 bases from J, the junction kept 8 bases outside the gene matches. The CDR3 runs 15 residues. The germline CDR1 and CDR2 sequences are SGDLS and YYNGEE. The data were produced by immunoSEQ multiplex PCR, yet TCRdb's version contains in-frame clones alone and is incomplete. The table lists 75,000 to 100,000 clones, over 80% of them singletons. The sequences come from peripheral blood, collected after pregnancy. The receptor was isolated from a female donor with multiple sclerosis, enrolled in a pregnancy study. The chain uses TRBV9 and TRBJ1-1, with 8 nucleotides matching TRBD1. CDR3 nucleotide sequence: TGTGCCAGCAGCGTAGGGGGGGACAGGCTGGGTGAAGCTTTCTTT. Translating gives CASSVGGDRLGEAFF.